This T cell receptor beta chain comes out of a study of T cells after posttransplantation cyclophosphamide (TCRdb year 2016). About the study as a whole: The study tracked T cell repertoire reconstitution by TRB sequencing after myeloablative bone marrow transplantation using posttransplantation cyclophosphamide as GVHD prophylaxis. Blood from every one of the roughly 33 PTCy patients who had 1-year posttransplant specimens underwent TRB sequencing. Public TRB sequences were queried against a database of over 3,000 sequences associated with responses to pathogens, tumor antigens, self-antigens and alloantigens. Because TRA and TRB clonality correlated tightly in roughly ten samples, later TCR analyses were limited to TRB. Up to 3 additional blood samples from 2 to 5.2 years after transplant were also TRB-sequenced in 3 patients, as was pretransplant blood from a handful of patients. Antigen receptor sequencing was done on samples from 35 to 45 PTCy-treated patients and from 15 to 20 related bone marrow donors of those patients.

Findings and caveats that apply to the study as a whole: At 1-2 months, donor-recipient similarity was low but rose over the first year, and the later blood repertoires were often dominated by donor CD8+ memory clones. Across 45 patients, recipient CMV seropositivity and CMV reactivation were highly associated with TRB clonality; PTCy diversity was similar to CNI/methotrexate controls. The TRB repertoires of T cells infiltrating skin or GI tract showed only limited overlap with the TRB repertoires of T cells in blood.

Genomic DNA was used for TRB sequencing, which was performed with the immunoSEQ assay at survey resolution or with the hsTCRB kit. As for the original processing: The immunoSEQ software handled initial read processing, and the LymphoSeq R package was used for repertoire analyses. Clonality was calculated as 1 minus normalized Shannon entropy, and the Gini coefficient was also calculated for each TRB dataset. To infer phenotypes in unsorted samples, TRB sequences from sorted subsets of the recipient or donor were mapped onto the unsorted samples of the same recipient. Drawn from immuneACCESS, this table holds only the in-frame rearrangements with V and J called that TCRdb kept. Clones are partly lost; checked studies trace under half to an unresolved V gene and leave the rest unexplained. V and J calls and clone size follow that table, whereas D and trimming were derived from the DNA. This sample contains 10,000 to 15,000 clones, none of which is a singleton. The ten largest clones capture 6% to 9.5% of the sample.

On the day of marrow donation, related bone marrow donors gave peripheral blood samples. Peripheral blood and bone marrow mononuclear cells were isolated by Ficoll-Hypaque density centrifugation and were cryopreserved. The CDR3 numbers 13 residues from cysteine through phenylalanine. Only the CDR3 portion is preserved as DNA: 39 bases, with reading frame beginning at the first base. CDR1 SGHDT and CDR2 YYEEEE are derived from the germline V gene. V sheds 3 bases and J sheds 9 bases, leaving 10 bases between their ends. Many counts were recorded for this clone. Its antigen is still unknown. No much larger clone is present one base from it, and per-base qualities are unavailable.

The V gene is TRBV5-6 and the J gene is TRBJ1-6, with the identity of the D gene unclear. Sequences were obtained from PBMCs. This TCR was recovered from a woman aged 35 to 49 in good health, CMV-negative, and a related stem cell transplant donor. CDR3 region: CASSYLSGSPLHF. The DNA sequence reads TGTGCCAGCAGCTATTTATCGGGTTCACCCCTCCACTTT.